Listed below are T cell receptor beta chains from one sample, sequenced in a study of OX40 agonist ivuxolimab in advanced cancers. Some clones are missing from TCRdb's copy, which holds only in-frame ones; the method was immunoSEQ multiplex PCR. Found here are roughly 90,000 clones, over 85% of them singletons; the top ten hold just under 0.8%. The sequencing used CD4+ or CD8+ T cells sorted from blood, collected in a trial of the OX40 agonist ivuxolimab. These receptors originate from an adult with an advanced solid tumor such as melanoma, head and neck, liver or kidney cancer. Each CDR3 is given with its conserved first and last residue. D genes are given only for firm matches. The size of a clone is reported for some rows only, either as once, few or many, or as a class for expanded clones.

CASSSLRAGSPGYTF	TGTGCCAGTAGTTCCCTCAGGGCCGGTAGCCCTGGCTACACCTTC	.	TRBJ1-2	TRBV19	.
CASSTSGGPGDTQYF	TGTGCCAGTTCTACTAGCGGGGGGCCGGGAGATACGCAGTATTTT	.	TRBJ2-3	TRBV19	TRBD2
CASGPGQETQYF	TGTGCCAGCGGGCCAGGTCAAGAGACCCAGTACTTC	.	TRBJ2-5	TRBV2	.
CASSVGGFYNEQFF	TGCGCCAGCAGTGTGGGGGGCTTTTACAATGAGCAGTTCTTC	.	TRBJ2-1	TRBV5-1	.
CASSLGTPGTMFF	TGTGCCAGCAGCTTAGGTACCCCCGGGACGATGTTTTTT	.	TRBJ2-2	TRBV7-2	.
CASSLRLAGALPRYF	TGTGCCAGCAGCTTACGACTAGCGGGGGCCCTCCCCCGGTATTTT	.	TRBJ2-3	TRBV13	TRBD2
CASSYRDRGNYEQYF	TGTGCCAGCAGTTACCGGGACAGGGGTAACTACGAGCAGTACTTC	.	TRBJ2-7	TRBV6-5	TRBD1
CASSQAGRRIFHEQYF	TGTGCCAGCAGCCAAGCTGGCAGGAGAATATTCCACGAGCAGTACTTC	.	TRBJ2-7	TRBV4-2	.
CASSLEGEIYNEQFF	TGCGCCAGCAGCTTGGAGGGGGAGATCTACAATGAGCAGTTCTTC	.	TRBJ2-1	TRBV5-1	.
CSVASGRRETQYF	TGCAGCGTCGCCTCGGGCCGCAGGGAGACCCAGTACTTC	.	TRBJ2-5	TRBV29-1	.
CAASTPGSYEQYF	TGTGCCGCGTCCACCCCAGGCTCCTACGAGCAGTACTTC	.	TRBJ2-7	TRBV19	.
CASSHEGTGGLDTQYF	TGTGCCAGCAGTCACGAGGGGACAGGGGGGTTGGATACGCAGTATTTT	.	TRBJ2-3	TRBV4-2	TRBD1
CASTSGQVRNTEAFF	TGTGCCAGCACCAGCGGCCAGGTGAGGAACACTGAAGCTTTCTTT	.	TRBJ1-1	TRBV5-4	.
CASIRGATNEKLFF	TGTGCCAGCATCCGGGGAGCAACTAATGAAAAACTGTTTTTT	.	TRBJ1-4	TRBV2	.
CASSLSTGAETQYF	TGTGCCAGCAGCCTATCGACAGGGGCAGAGACCCAGTACTTC	.	TRBJ2-5	TRBV7-2	TRBD1
CASRWDRSSPLHF	TGTGCCAGCAGGTGGGACAGAAGTTCACCCCTCCACTTT	.	TRBJ1-6	TRBV6-6	TRBD1
CASRTTGESYNSPLHF	TGTGCCAGCAGGACCACAGGGGAATCCTATAATTCACCCCTCCACTTT	.	TRBJ1-6	TRBV28	TRBD1
CASKPGQGSDEQFF	TGTGCCAGCAAACCGGGACAGGGGAGCGATGAGCAGTTCTTC	.	TRBJ2-1	TRBV6-5	TRBD1
CASSSRQGAHEQFF	TGTGCCAGCAGCTCTCGACAGGGGGCTCATGAGCAGTTCTTC	.	TRBJ2-1	TRBV7-2	TRBD1
CASSLRQGDTEAFF	TGTGCCAGCAGCTTACGACAGGGAGACACTGAAGCTTTCTTT	.	TRBJ1-1	TRBV7-2	TRBD1
CASSLYPSGGTPGLQETQYF	TGTGCCAGCAGTTTATATCCGAGCGGGGGGACCCCAGGCCTCCAAGAGACCCAGTACTTC	.	TRBJ2-5	TRBV27	TRBD2
CASSQGLTSSYNEQFF	TGTGCCAGCAGCCAAGGACTAACTAGCTCCTACAATGAGCAGTTCTTC	.	TRBJ2-1	TRBV7-2	.
CASSLKGPRGTQYF	TGTGCCAGCAGTTTAAAAGGCCCTCGGGGGACCCAGTACTTC	.	TRBJ2-5	TRBV28	.
CATNEVGQPQHF	TGTGCCACCAATGAGGTTGGGCAGCCCCAGCATTTT	.	TRBJ1-5	TRBV15	.
CAISSGRDGSYEQYF	TGTGCCATCAGTTCCGGTCGGGACGGCTCCTACGAGCAGTACTTC	.	TRBJ2-7	TRBV10-3	.
CASDPGQGSNQPQHF	TGTGCCTCAGACCCGGGACAGGGAAGCAATCAGCCCCAGCATTTT	.	TRBJ1-5	TRBV30	TRBD1
CASSLGQGKYGYTF	TGTGCCAGCAGCCTGGGACAGGGCAAGTATGGCTACACCTTC	.	TRBJ1-2	TRBV6-5	TRBD1
CASSSTPDRGGIQYF	TGTGCCAGCAGCTCTACCCCGGACAGGGGAGGGATTCAGTACTTC	.	TRBJ2-4	TRBV7-9	TRBD1
CASSEAEGYNSPLHF	TGTGCCAGCAGTGAAGCTGAGGGTTACAATTCACCCCTCCACTTT	.	TRBJ1-6	TRBV6-1	.
CASISGGFGSNQPQHF	TGTGCCAGCATATCCGGGGGTTTCGGGAGCAATCAGCCCCAGCATTTT	.	TRBJ1-5	TRBV6-6	.
CASSLDSGLNEQFF	TGTGCCAGCAGCTTAGATTCAGGGCTGAATGAGCAGTTCTTC	.	TRBJ2-1	TRBV11-2	.
CASSPGQGGEQYF	TGTGCCAGCAGCCCCGGACAGGGAGGCGAGCAGTACTTC	.	TRBJ2-7	TRBV7-3	TRBD1
CASSVGVGTEAFF	TGTGCCAGCAGCGTAGGTGTAGGAACTGAAGCTTTCTTT	.	TRBJ1-1	TRBV9	.
CAWSRGTNTEAFF	TGTGCCTGGAGTAGGGGAACGAACACTGAAGCTTTCTTT	.	TRBJ1-1	TRBV30	.
CASSKTLEHTYNQPQHF	TGTGCCAGCTCCAAGACCCTCGAGCACACCTACAATCAGCCCCAGCATTTT	.	TRBJ1-5	TRBV18	.
CASSIRLAIRETQYF	TGTGCCAGCAGTATCCGACTAGCGATTCGAGAGACCCAGTACTTC	.	TRBJ2-5	TRBV28	TRBD2
CASSQRWVESSYNSPLHF	TGCGCCAGCAGCCAAAGGTGGGTCGAAAGCTCCTATAATTCACCCCTCCACTTT	.	TRBJ1-6	TRBV4-3	.
CASSIVSGPRDTRNGYTF	TGTGCCAGTAGTATTGTCTCTGGACCTCGGGACACGCGAAATGGCTACACCTTC	.	TRBJ1-2	TRBV19	.
CASSLGRETQYF	TGTGCCAGCAGTCTAGGACGAGAGACCCAGTACTTC	.	TRBJ2-5	TRBV2	.
CASRGDRGIDTQYF	TGCGCCAGTCGCGGGGACAGGGGAATAGATACGCAGTATTTT	.	TRBJ2-3	TRBV23-1	TRBD1
CASSAQTSPLHF	TGTGCCAGCAGCGCGCAGACTTCACCCCTCCACTTT	once	TRBJ1-6	TRBV7-8	.
CASSPWSGETQYF	TGTGCCAGCAGCCCCTGGTCGGGAGAGACCCAGTACTTC	once	TRBJ2-5	TRBV11-3	.
CASSVKRSDEAKNIQYF	TGTGCCAGCAGCGTAAAGAGGTCAGATGAGGCCAAAAACATTCAGTACTTC	.	TRBJ2-4	TRBV9	.
CASSSGQVNQPQHF	TGTGCCAGCAGTTCAGGACAGGTCAATCAGCCCCAGCATTTT	.	TRBJ1-5	TRBV6-6	TRBD1
CASRQPDRATEAFF	TGTGCCAGCAGGCAACCTGACAGGGCCACTGAAGCTTTCTTT	.	TRBJ1-1	TRBV28	TRBD1
CASSERGVLGYTF	TGTGCCAGCAGTGAACGTGGGGTACTTGGCTACACCTTC	.	TRBJ1-2	TRBV2	.
CASSPAGTYASPLHF	TGTGCCAGCTCACCGGCCGGGACATACGCATCTCCCCTCCACTTT	.	TRBJ1-6	TRBV18	.
CASSVVDVGNTIYF	TGTGCCAGCTCGGTGGTGGACGTCGGAAACACCATATATTTT	.	TRBJ1-3	TRBV28	.
CASSSTDRGHTF	TGTGCCAGCAGTTCCACGGACAGGGGTCACACCTTC	.	TRBJ1-2	TRBV28	TRBD1
CASSPAVDFGGYTF	TGTGCCAGCAGCCCGGCGGTTGACTTCGGGGGCTACACCTTC	once	TRBJ1-2	TRBV28	.
CASSTGTGLYEQYF	TGTGCCAGCAGTACCGGGACAGGGTTATACGAGCAGTACTTC	.	TRBJ2-7	TRBV28	TRBD1
CSVTSPPTSYGYTF	TGCAGCGTGACAAGTCCCCCTACCAGCTATGGCTACACCTTC	once	TRBJ1-2	TRBV29-1	.
CASSTSADTQYF	TGTGCCAGCAGCACTAGTGCAGATACGCAGTATTTT	.	TRBJ2-3	TRBV9	.
CASSQDTNTGELFF	TGTGCCAGCAGCCAGGACACTAACACCGGGGAGCTGTTTTTT	.	TRBJ2-2	TRBV7-8	.
CASSLEGNRVDEQYF	TGCGCCAGCAGCTTGGAGGGGAATCGGGTGGACGAGCAGTACTTC	.	TRBJ2-7	TRBV5-1	.